The sequence of this T cell receptor (beta chain) was determined in a study of T cells after yellow fever vaccination (dated by TCRdb to about 2019). Background on the whole study: The SMART-Seq v4 Ultra Low Input RNA kit was used to prepare libraries from fractions with low cell numbers. Two healthy male donors, one aged 18 to 30 and one aged 30 to 40 years, were included in the cohort. Bulk TCR alpha and beta repertoires were sequenced longitudinally to track T-cell clones before and after primary and booster YFV17D yellow fever vaccination. Bulk PBMC replicates and cell subsets were isolated from blood drawn at multiple timepoints before and after both primary and secondary immunization. General study outcomes and caveats: Compared with the primary T-cell response, the secondary T-cell response was weaker but faster, peaking on day 5 rather than day 15. Because only a couple of donors were included in the study, the extent to which the findings can be generalized is limited. FACS-sorted repertoires could contain abundant contaminating clonotypes from the bulk population, so computational filtering was required. A small fraction of clonotypes showed up in both the CD4 and CD8 compartments, probably as a result of convergent recombination. Most clones expanded after primary vaccination (approximately 97% of CD4 and 80% to 90% of CD8) were re-detected after the booster, suggesting that broad memory maintenance occurred.

TCR cDNA was synthesized by 5'RACE template switching, which introduced a universal primer site and unique molecular identifiers. cDNA synthesis was primed from both the TCR alpha and TCR beta constant segments. Library amplification involved two PCR steps, and the second step added sample barcodes and sequencing adapters. Sequencing of libraries was done on Illumina HiSeq 2500 (2x100 bp) or NovaSeq (2x150 bp). For the original study's pipeline: MIGEC was used to demultiplex reads and collapse the reads into UMI consensus sequences, and MiXCR was used for V(D)J alignment. Vaccine-responding clonotypes were defined with edgeR using replicate PBMC samples, requiring FDR below 0.01 and a log2 fold change above 5 up to day 15. Bulk clonotypes were assigned CD4 or CD8 identity according to which sequenced CD4 or CD8 repertoire held them at higher abundance. The public reads were reprocessed in TCRdb via fastp at Q25 and MiXCR, keeping in-frame beta chains. Each CDR3 protein gets just one entry, which takes the most common genes and DNA from the rows behind it. These V and J calls are TCRdb output, not the study's own analysis. Within this sample are under 700,000 distinct CDR3 sequences, with roughly a sixth of them counted one time only. The ten largest account for roughly 17% of the sample.

This clonotype occurred a few times. The antigen it binds to is not known. Base qualities are not at hand, and no much larger clone is one base apart. Sequences SEHNR (CDR1) and FQNEAQ (CDR2) are obtained from the germline V gene (reference sequence). Cut back by 5 bases and 5 bases, the V and J ends lie 10 bases apart. CDR3 length: 14 amino acids, cysteine to phenylalanine. The CDR3 DNA has 42 bases and is translated from base 1. The sample's treatment or condition label is to be understood as: live attenuated yellow fever vaccine strain. Two biological replicates of bulk PBMCs were collected at each blood-draw timepoint. A standard Ficoll-Paque protocol was used to isolate PBMCs from peripheral blood. TriZol was used to extract RNA from bulk PBMCs, CD4 and CD8 fractions, and dextramer-positive and dextramer-negative fractions.

This receptor was taken from a man younger than 35 who received the YFV17D yellow fever vaccine. This chain is built from TRBV7-9 and TRBJ1-6; TRBD1 could be the D gene, as 5 bases match. The sequenced sample was PBMCs, obtained about 5 days after the first yellow fever vaccination. The encoded CDR3 is CASSPARDNSPLHF. The DNA sequence is as follows: TGTGCCAGCAGCCCCGCCAGGGATAATTCACCCCTCCACTTT. The full variable domain, with segments outside the CDR3 supplied by the reference TRBV7-9 and TRBJ1-6 proteins, appears as DTGVSQNPRHKITKRGQNVTFRCDPISEHNRLYWYRQTLGQGPEFLTYFQNEAQLEKSRLLSDRFSAERPKGSFSTLEIQRTEQGDSAMYLCASSPARDNSPLHFGNGTRLTVT.